One sample yielded the 10 T cell receptor beta chains listed below, sequenced in a study of cytomegalovirus exposure and HLA in healthy donors. The PCR ran on 60 Vbeta and 13 Jbeta primers. Sequencing used immunoSEQ multiplex PCR; TCRdb keeps in-frame clones, though not all of them. Recorded for this sample: 130,000 or so clones. The source material was PBMCs. These receptors came from a woman aged 55 to 70 in good health and CMV-seronegative.

V is TRBV28 and J is TRBJ1-5; 7 nucleotides line up with TRBD1. Germline V lookup: CDR1 MDHEN, CDR2 SYDVKM. V lost 5 bases and J lost 5; bases outside the gene matches: 3. This CDR3 spans 13 amino acids. Written as DNA, the CDR3 is TGTGCCAGCAGTCAGGGGGTCTATCAGCCCCAGCATTTT. Translated: CASSQGVYQPQHF.

This rearrangement joins TRBV12-5 to TRBJ2-4, with D possibly being TRBD2 (7 bases). The CDR3 runs 13 residues. The V end was cut by 8 bases, the J end by 8 bases, with 16 bases between. Germline V gene lookup returns CDR1 LGHNT and CDR2 FRNRAP. CDR3: CASLSGGADIQYF. As DNA, the CDR3 is TGTGCTAGTCTTTCGGGGGGCGCCGACATTCAGTACTTC.

The chain combines TRBV7-2 with TRBJ2-7, with a possible D match to TRBD2 (5 bases). Germline CDR1 SGHTA, CDR2 FQGNSA. V lost 5 bases and J 5 bases, leaving 16 bases between the germline ends. The length of the CDR3 is 14 residues. CDR3 protein: CASSPTGLRNEQYF. CDR3 sequence (DNA): TGTGCCAGCAGCCCGACGGGATTAAGAAACGAGCAGTACTTC.

The V and J genes are TRBV6-1 and TRBJ2-2; D gene unclear. The germline gives CDR1 MNHNS, CDR2 SASEGT. This CDR3 contains 11 residues. The V and J ends lost 7 bases and 5 bases respectively, with 5 bases between them. This CDR3 reads CASTYTGELFF. The CDR3 DNA follows: TGTGCCAGCACCTATACCGGGGAGCTGTTTTTT.

V is TRBV13 and J is TRBJ2-3; D might be TRBD2 (6 bases). The CDR3 is 14 amino acids. Between the trimmed V and J ends, which lost 5 bases and 4 bases, there was a span of 13 bases. Germline CDR1 and CDR2: PRHDT and FYEKMQ (reference sequence). CDR3 amino acids: CASSHPEGPDTQYF. The CDR3 region has the DNA TGTGCCAGCAGCCACCCGGAGGGCCCAGATACGCAGTATTTT.

The rearrangement uses TRBV28 and TRBJ1-3; possible D gene TRBD1, 6 bases. The CDR3 covers 14 residues. Germline V CDR1 and CDR2: MDHEN, SYDVKM. Deletions cut 2 bases from V and 4 bases from J, with 9 bases between. CDR3 sequence (DNA): TGTGCCAGCAGTTTAGGACAGCGGGGAAACACCATATATTTT. Translated, it gives CASSLGQRGNTIYF.

The chain employs TRBV6-5 and TRBJ2-7; 8 bases are a match to TRBD2. The CDR3 runs to 14 residues. CDR1 MNHEY and CDR2 SVGAGI come from the germline V gene. J gave up 2 bases and V 4 bases, and 4 bases lay outside the gene matches. The DNA of the CDR3 is TGTGCCAGCAGTTTGGGGGGACTAGCCTACGAGCAGTACTTC. Its translation is CASSLGGLAYEQYF.

The rearrangement uses TRBV5-1 and TRBJ2-3, with 11 bases lining up with TRBD1. Germline V CDR1 and CDR2: SGHRS, YFSETQ. V gave up 4 bases and J gave up 5 bases; unmatched junction bases: 6. CDR3 length: 15 residues. CDR3 residues: CASSAGQGAVDTQYF. DNA for the CDR3: TGCGCCAGCAGCGCTGGACAGGGGGCGGTAGATACGCAGTATTTT.

The chain links TRBV4-1 to TRBJ2-5, with a possible D match to TRBD2 (6 bases). There are 15 residues in the CDR3. Trimming took 1 base from V and 2 from J, leaving 11 bases between them. Germline CDR1 MGHRA, CDR2 YSYEKL. The CDR3 loop is CASSQVGTSQETQYF. DNA for the CDR3: TGCGCCAGCAGCCAAGTTGGGACTTCTCAAGAGACCCAGTACTTC.

The CDR3 nucleotides read TGCGCCAGCAGCTCCTACACTAGCGGGGGACAGAGCTCCTACAATGAGCAGTTCTTC. The encoded protein is CASSSYTSGGQSSYNEQFF. The rearrangement uses TRBV5-1 and TRBJ2-1; 11 positions agree with TRBD2. The CDR3 has 19 amino acids. V lost 3 bases and J lost 0; bases outside the gene matches: 11. Looked up from germline, CDR1 is SGHRS and CDR2 is YFSETQ.